This T cell receptor (beta chain) was identified during a study of beta chain features in type 1 diabetes. Looking at the study overall: Across every sample, roughly 100 million sorted cells were examined in total.

This CDR3 is 17 amino acids long. J was trimmed by 4 bases and V by 3 bases; bases with no gene match: 12. CDR1 is LNHDA and CDR2 is SQIVND in the germline V gene (reference sequence). Study-level results: TCRB CDR3 length was moderately but significantly reduced in all four CD4+ subsets of Type 1 diabetes patients. Still unanswered here is whether HLA type influences TCRB rearrangement.

Sorting of CD4+ naive, central memory, regulatory and stem cell-like memory cells was performed via CD45RO/CCR7/CD25/CD127/CD95/CD27. The authors reverse transcribed all of the isolated RNA, so sequencing captured expressed TCRB transcripts. TCRdb keeps only in-frame clones here, not all; method: immunoSEQ multiplex PCR. The sample carries 200,000 to 250,000 clones, less than 15% recorded once. Regarding this clone: The antigen is not known.

The chain recombines TRBV19 with TRBJ2-3; 8 bases match TRBD1. Sequencing used naive CD4+ T cells from blood. This clonotype was sampled from a woman in her thirties or forties in good health. The CDR3, as DNA: TGTGCCAGTAGTATCGGTAGGACAGGGATCACACCAGATACGCAGTATTTT. This gives the protein CASSIGRTGITPDTQYF.